This T cell receptor beta chain derives from a study of PD-1 blockade in classical Hodgkin lymphoma. Study outcomes and limitations: Although disease activity or prior therapy may be involved, causes of the repertoire differences remain undefined. Patients who began taking nivolumab under 1 year after ASCT were left out. Complete responders showed a baseline diversity that resembled the diversity of newly diagnosed patients. In CD4+ cells, TCR diversity went up significantly by C4D1, but in CD8+ cells it did not.

Germline CDR1 MNHEY, CDR2 SMNVEV (reference sequence). V was cut by 7 bases and J by 7 bases, with 19 bases left in between. CDR3 length equals 15 residues. All the patients suffered relapse after autologous stem cell transplantation, and brentuximab vedotin exposure differed. About this clone itself: The antigen remains undetermined.

Data came from immunoSEQ multiplex PCR; TCRdb stores just in-frame clones and leaves some out. The table records roughly 20,000 clones, roughly 90% of them present only once. The material sequenced was peripheral blood mononuclear cells (PBMCs), taken before the second cycle of nivolumab. The J gene is TRBJ1-4, the V gene TRBV27; D is perhaps TRBD1 (6 bases). The source is a human donor with classical Hodgkin lymphoma. CDR3 amino acids: CASTALGGFSEKLFF. Here the CDR3 DNA reads TGTGCCAGCACCGCGCTAGGGGGGTTCTCTGAAAAACTGTTTTTT.